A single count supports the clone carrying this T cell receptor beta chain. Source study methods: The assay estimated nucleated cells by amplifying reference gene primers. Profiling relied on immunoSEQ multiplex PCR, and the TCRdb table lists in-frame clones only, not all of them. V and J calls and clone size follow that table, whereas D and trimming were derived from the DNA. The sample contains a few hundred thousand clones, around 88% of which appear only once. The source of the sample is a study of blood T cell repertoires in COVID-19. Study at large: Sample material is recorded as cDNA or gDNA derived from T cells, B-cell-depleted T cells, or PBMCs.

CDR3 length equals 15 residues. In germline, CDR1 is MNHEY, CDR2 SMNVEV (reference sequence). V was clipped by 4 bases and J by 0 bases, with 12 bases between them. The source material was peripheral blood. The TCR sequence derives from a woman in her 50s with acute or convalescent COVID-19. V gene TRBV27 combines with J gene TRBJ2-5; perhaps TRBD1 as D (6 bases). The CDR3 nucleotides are TGTGCCAGCAGTTCCCCGGGACACTACCAAGAGACCCAGTACTTC. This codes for CASSSPGHYQETQYF.